These 9 T cell receptor beta chains came from one sample sequenced in a study of blood T cell repertoires in COVID-19. The table came from immunoSEQ multiplex PCR; TCRdb's copy has only in-frame clones and leaves some out. The sample carries a few hundred thousand clones, roughly nine tenths recorded once. The sample taken for sequencing was PBMCs or T cells enriched from blood (not recorded which). These receptors were collected from a woman in her 30s who had recovered from COVID-19.

V gene TRBV11-3 combines with J gene TRBJ2-3; TRBD1 agrees at 10 bases. This CDR3 is built from 17 residues. Germline CDR1 reads SGHNT; CDR2 reads YENEEA. The V and J ends lost 4 bases and 3 bases, in that order; junction bases with no gene match: 10. In DNA form, the CDR3 reads TGTGCCAGCAGCTCCAGGGACAGGGGACATGGGACAGATACGCAGTATTTT. Translating gives CASSSRDRGHGTDTQYF.

The chain is built from TRBV2 and TRBJ2-7; 7 bases map to TRBD1. Germline-derived CDR1 and CDR2 are SNHLY and FYNNEI. The CDR3 extends over 13 amino acids. With 5 bases clipped from V and 5 bases from J, the junction kept 6 bases outside the gene matches. The CDR3 DNA reads as TGTGCCAGCAGTTTGGACAGGAACCACGAGCAGTACTTC. Translation gives CASSLDRNHEQYF.

This rearrangement joins TRBV5-1 to TRBJ1-2, with 8 bases matching TRBD1. The CDR3 sequence is 17 residues long. Germline V lookup: CDR1 SGHRS, CDR2 YFSETQ. J was trimmed by 1 base and V by 0 bases; bases with no gene match: 8. This chain's CDR3 is CASSLGDRGGLNYGYTF. In DNA, the CDR3 is TGCGCCAGCAGCTTGGGAGACAGGGGTGGCCTTAACTATGGCTACACCTTC.

The V call is TRBV18, the J call TRBJ1-1; D unclear. The germline V gene has CDR1 KGHSH and CDR2 LQKENI. There are 12 residues in the CDR3. With 3 bases removed from V and 6 bases from J, the gap between germline ends came to 8 bases. The CDR3 here is CASSPGVAEAFF. The DNA for the CDR3 is TGTGCCAGCTCACCGGGAGTAGCTGAAGCTTTCTTT.

The rearrangement links TRBV30 to TRBJ1-2; 7 bases agree with TRBD1. The trim removed 3 bases at V and 3 bases at J, leaving 4 bases unmatched. The length of the CDR3 is 13 residues. In germline, CDR1 is GTSNPN, CDR2 SVGIG (reference sequence). The CDR3 is CAWRVRGDYGYTF. The CDR3 nucleotides read TGTGCCTGGAGAGTCAGGGGGGACTATGGCTACACCTTC. The variable domain in full, with the rest retrieved from reference TRBV30 and TRBJ1-2, is SQTIHQWPATLVQPVGSPLSLECTVEGTSNPNLYWYRQAAGRGLQLLFYSVGIGQISSEVPQNLSASRPQDRQFILSSKKLLLSDSGFYLCAWRVRGDYGYTFGSGTRLTVV.

As for this clone: Other DNA sequences in the sample encode the same CDR3. The chain couples TRBV7-3 to TRBJ1-1; D remains ambiguous. Germline V gene sequence: CDR1 SGHTA, CDR2 FQGTGA. V dropped 2 bases and J dropped 1 base, with 5 bases sitting between them. CDR3 length: 13 residues. In DNA form, the CDR3 reads TGTGCCAGCAGCTTATCCCAGAACACTGAAGCTTTCTTT. Protein: CASSLSQNTEAFF.

V usage is TRBV9 and J usage is TRBJ1-2, with 9 nucleotides matching TRBD1. Germline V gives CDR1 SGDLS, CDR2 YYNGEE. The CDR3 covers 23 residues. V shed 4 bases, J shed 1 base, and the junction held 29 bases outside the gene matches. In DNA, the CDR3 is TGTGCCAGCAGCTCGCCGACGGGACAGGGCACAACCCTCACTGGTGATATTAACTATGGCTACACCTTC. Amino acids: CASSSPTGQGTTLTGDINYGYTF.

This clone was counted once. Its ends do not fully match the called genes, so a read error is possible. The rearrangement joins TRBV5-1 to TRBJ2-3; weak D call: TRBD1 (6 bases). This CDR3 region has 16 residues. Germline values: CDR1 SGHRS, CDR2 YFSETQ. For the CDR3, the DNA is TGCGCCAGCAGCGACTTAAGACAGGCAGGCACAGATCCGCAGTATTTT. This codes for CASSDLRQAGTDPQYF.

The chain employs TRBV11-2 and TRBJ1-4; 8 nucleotides match TRBD1. From germline, CDR1 is SGHAT and CDR2 FQNNGV. V lost 5 bases and J lost 8; bases outside the gene matches: 10. The CDR3 length is 15 residues. The CDR3 DNA follows: TGTGCCAGCAGCCCGATAAGGGACAGGCGGGAAAAACTGTTTTTT. This gives the protein CASSPIRDRREKLFF.